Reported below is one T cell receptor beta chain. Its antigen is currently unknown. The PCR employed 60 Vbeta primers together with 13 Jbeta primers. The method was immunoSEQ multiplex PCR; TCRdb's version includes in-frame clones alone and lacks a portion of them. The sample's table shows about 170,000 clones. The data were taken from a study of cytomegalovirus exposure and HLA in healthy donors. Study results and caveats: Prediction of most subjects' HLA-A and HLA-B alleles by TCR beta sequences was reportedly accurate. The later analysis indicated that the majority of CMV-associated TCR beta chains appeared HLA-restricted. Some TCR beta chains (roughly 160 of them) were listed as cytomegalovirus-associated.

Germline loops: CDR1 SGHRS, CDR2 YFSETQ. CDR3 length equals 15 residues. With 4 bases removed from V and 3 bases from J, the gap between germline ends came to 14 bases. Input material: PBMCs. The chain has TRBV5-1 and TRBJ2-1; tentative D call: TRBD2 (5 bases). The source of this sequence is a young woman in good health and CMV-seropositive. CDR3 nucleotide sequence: TGCGCCAGCAGCATCAACAAAGACTACTACAATGAGCAGTTCTTC. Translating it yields CASSINKDYYNEQFF.